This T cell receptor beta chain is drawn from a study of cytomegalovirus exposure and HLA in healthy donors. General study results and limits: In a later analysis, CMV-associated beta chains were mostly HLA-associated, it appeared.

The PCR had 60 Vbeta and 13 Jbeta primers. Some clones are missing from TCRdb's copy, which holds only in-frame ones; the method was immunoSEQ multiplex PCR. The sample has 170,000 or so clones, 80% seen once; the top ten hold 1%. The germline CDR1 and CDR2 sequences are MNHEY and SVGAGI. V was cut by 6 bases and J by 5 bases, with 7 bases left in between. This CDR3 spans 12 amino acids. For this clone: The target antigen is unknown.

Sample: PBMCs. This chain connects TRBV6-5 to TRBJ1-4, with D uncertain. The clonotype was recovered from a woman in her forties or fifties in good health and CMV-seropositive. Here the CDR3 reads CASSPSNEKLFF. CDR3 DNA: TGTGCCAGCAGCCCTTCCAATGAAAAACTGTTTTTT.